A single sample gave rise to the 8 T cell receptor beta chains below, sequenced in a study of cytomegalovirus exposure and HLA in healthy donors. The PCR made use of 60 Vbeta and 13 Jbeta primers. Measured with immunoSEQ multiplex PCR; TCRdb has only the in-frame clones, and not every one. The data contain 140,000 to 150,000 clones, 76% of them singletons. Sequenced: PBMCs. These receptors all stem from a woman aged 35 to 49 in good health and CMV-seronegative.

A few counts support this clone. The chain employs TRBV6-1 and TRBJ2-1; 10 bases map to TRBD2. This CDR3 has 16 residues. Germline CDR1 is MNHNS and CDR2 is SASEGT. The ends lost 3 bases at V and 6 bases at J; junction bases unmatched: 8. In DNA form, the CDR3 reads TGTGCCAGCAGTGACCTTAGCGGGAGGCCCTCCAATGAGCAGTTCTTC. The encoded protein is CASSDLSGRPSNEQFF.

This chain uses TRBV28 with TRBJ1-3; D gene uncertain. The CDR3 runs 12 residues. Deletions cut 8 bases from V and 4 bases from J, with 9 bases between. Germline values: CDR1 MDHEN, CDR2 SYDVKM. As DNA, the CDR3 is TGTGCCAGCGGGAGGGTAGGAAACACCATATATTTT. It yields the protein CASGRVGNTIYF.

J is TRBJ2-1 and V is TRBV5-1; TRBD2 matches 12 bases. J gave up 8 bases and V 1 base, and 7 bases lay outside the gene matches. CDR1 is SGHRS, CDR2 YFSETQ, per germline. CDR3 length: 16 amino acids. CDR3 nucleotides: TGCGCCAGCAGCTTGAGGGCTAGCGGGGGGGCCGATGAGCAGTTCTTC. Translated: CASSLRASGGADEQFF.

The chain employs TRBV7-9 and TRBJ1-2; TRBD1 might be the D (5 bases). Germline CDR1 is SEHNR and CDR2 is FQNEAQ (reference sequence). The CDR3 has 15 residues. Here the CDR3 reads CSILGNGGYNYGYTF. The DNA of the CDR3 is TGTTCCATATTGGGGAACGGGGGGTATAACTATGGCTACACCTTC.

V is TRBV7-9 and J is TRBJ1-3; D remains unclear. Per germline, CDR1 SEHNR and CDR2 FQNEAQ (reference sequence). Trimming shortened V by 5 bases and J by 1 base, and 3 bases separated the two germline ends. The CDR3 is made up of 12 amino acids. Here the CDR3 DNA reads TGTGCCAGCAGCCCATCTGGAAACACCATATATTTT. Translating gives CASSPSGNTIYF.

V is TRBV5-1 and J is TRBJ2-5; 12 nucleotides align to TRBD1. From germline, CDR1 is SGHRS and CDR2 YFSETQ. After removal of 6 bases from V and 5 bases from J, the junction contained 8 bases not matched to a gene. The CDR3 runs 15 residues. In DNA form, the CDR3 reads TGCGCCAGCACAATTTACGGGACAGGGGGCGAGACCCAGTACTTC. This codes for CASTIYGTGGETQYF.

V is TRBV9 and J is TRBJ2-3, with D uncertain. Germline-derived CDR1 and CDR2 are SGDLS and YYNGEE. The CDR3 has 12 amino acids. V dropped 0 bases and J dropped 6 bases, with 5 bases sitting between them. CDR3 loop: CASSVVLDTQYF. The DNA for the CDR3 is TGTGCCAGCAGCGTAGTCTTGGATACGCAGTATTTT.

The chain combines TRBV2 with TRBJ2-5, with a possible D match to TRBD1 (6 bases). Trimming took off 6 bases at V and 9 bases at J, with 17 bases between the two ends. The CDR3 has 13 amino acids. Germline-derived CDR1 and CDR2 are SNHLY and FYNNEI. CDR3 residues: CASRDSRVPAQYF. CDR3 sequence (DNA): TGTGCCAGCAGGGACAGCAGGGTCCCGGCCCAGTACTTC.